This TCR beta chain was captured by sequencing in a study of identical twins. A universal primer site was incorporated via template switching, and the cDNA contained unique molecular identifiers. TCRdb used MiXCR to reprocess the 5' RACE reads, holding one entry per CDR3 protein. The sample records about 720,000 distinct CDR3 sequences, over 15% being singletons. The CDR3 has 16 residues. Trimming removed 0 bases from V and 0 bases from J, with 13 bases in between. Germline-derived CDR1 and CDR2 are SGHRS and YFSETQ. Study observations and caveats: Insertions ran lower in abundant cord blood beta clonotypes, though not in memory repertoires.

This clonotype was seen a handful of times. The antigen is unknown. The same sample was also studied in work on T cells expressing NK-cell markers.

The V gene is TRBV5-1, the J gene TRBJ2-7; no clear D gene. The material sequenced was PBMCs. This TCR came from a woman aged 18 to 35 in good health. CDR3 nucleotides: TGCGCCAGCAGCTTGGAGGTAGGCTTGAGCTCCTACGAGCAGTACTTC. This translates into CASSLEVGLSSYEQYF.